Below, 20 T cell receptor beta chains from the same sample are listed, as sequenced in a study of regulatory T cells in long-lasting Graves disease. With iRepertoire HTBI primers and Arm-PCR of CDR3 regions, TCR beta libraries were built. Using its own MiXCR run on the multiplex PCR reads, TCRdb lists one record per CDR3 protein. The top ten hold about 17% of the sample, which has fewer than 650,000 distinct CDR3 sequences, less than 20% seen once. As to time point: newly diagnosed GD, antithyroid drugs for less than 3 months. Preparation of the TCR library used RNA extracted from PBMCs. Separately, the same data were catalogued under a study of T cells in Graves' hyperthyroidism and ophthalmopathy.

Here the sequenced sample was peripheral blood mononuclear cells (PBMCs), taken at new diagnosis, from a patient treated with antithyroid drugs. These receptors all stem from a woman between 25 and 40 years old with Graves disease.

This clonotype was seen repeatedly, ten times or more. The gene calls are TRBV6-1 and TRBJ1-1; D is perhaps TRBD1 (6 bases). V was clipped by 5 bases and J by 11 bases, with 18 bases between them. The length of the CDR3 is 13 residues. CDR1 is MNHNS, CDR2 SASEGT, per germline. Written as DNA, the CDR3 is TGTGCCAGCAGTCCCGTGCGACAGGAGCAGGCTTTCTTT. Translating gives CASSPVRQEQAFF.

This clonotype was counted ten times or more. The chain has TRBV7-8 and TRBJ2-1, with D unresolved. The CDR3 totals 15 residues. Trimming took 1 base from V and 7 from J, leaving 14 bases between them. Per germline, CDR1 SGHVS and CDR2 FQNEAQ. The DNA for the CDR3 is TGTGCCAGCAGCTTAGGAGTCTCACGGTCAAATGAGCAGTTCTTC. Translating it yields CASSLGVSRSNEQFF.

This clonotype came up many times. This chain uses TRBV7-9 with TRBJ2-7, with 9 bases lining up with TRBD1. V lost 0 bases and J lost 2; bases outside the gene matches: 5. CDR3 size: 16 residues. Germline V gene lookup returns CDR1 SEHNR and CDR2 FQNEAQ (reference sequence). DNA of the CDR3: TGTGCCAGCAGCTTAGCGCAGACAGGGGGGGCCTACGAGCAGTACTTC. It yields the protein CASSLAQTGGAYEQYF. The full variable domain, with the rest looked up from reference TRBV7-9 and TRBJ2-7, is DTGVSQNPRHKITKRGQNVTFRCDPISEHNRLYWYRQTLGQGPEFLTYFQNEAQLEKSRLLSDRFSAERPKGSFSTLEIQRTEQGDSAMYLCASSLAQTGGAYEQYFGPGTRLTVT.

This clonotype was counted only a few times. The chain has TRBV7-3 and TRBJ2-1; 8 bases fit TRBD1. This CDR3 spans 13 amino acids. CDR1 and CDR2 (germline): SGHTA, FQGTGA. J gave up 6 bases and V 4 bases, and 2 bases lay outside the gene matches. The CDR3 protein is CASSWGTGNEQFF. CDR3 in DNA: TGTGCCAGCAGCTGGGGGACAGGCAATGAGCAGTTCTTC.

This clonotype has a count of ten or more. This chain uses TRBV7-9 with TRBJ2-7; no firm D call. Germline V CDR1 and CDR2: SEHNR, FQNEAQ (reference sequence). The CDR3 runs 13 residues. Trimming took off 0 bases at V and 7 bases at J, with 10 bases between the two ends. CDR3 nucleotide sequence: TGTGCCAGCAGCTTAGCCTCGTCGTTGGAGCAGTACTTC. Its translation is CASSLASSLEQYF.

CDR3 coding DNA: TGTGCCAGCAGCGAGACTAGCGGGAGTGAGACCCAGTACTTC. Translation gives CASSETSGSETQYF. The chain combines TRBV13 with TRBJ2-5; 12 bases align to TRBD2. The CDR3 extends over 14 amino acids. CDR1 PRHDT and CDR2 FYEKMQ come from the germline V gene (reference sequence). The junction had 3 bases not matched to a gene; V was cut back by 5 bases and J by 5 bases.

V gene TRBV7-8 combines with J gene TRBJ2-5, with D hard to call. Germline-derived CDR1 and CDR2 are SGHVS and FQNEAQ. The ends were cut back, 3 bases at V and 1 base at J, with 9 bases in the middle. CDR3 size: 14 residues. CDR3 sequence: CASSLAYGQETQYF. In nucleotides, the CDR3 is TGTGCCAGCAGCTTGGCCTATGGCCAAGAGACCCAGTACTTC. Variable domain in full (rest from reference TRBV7-8 and TRBJ2-5): GAGVSQSPRYKVAKRGQDVALRCDPISGHVSLFWYQQALGQGPEFLTYFQNEAQLDKSGLPSDRFFAERPEGSVSTLKIQRTQQEDSAVYLCASSLAYGQETQYFGPGTRLLVL.

This chain links TRBV19 with TRBJ2-6; TRBD1 aligns across 7 bases. This CDR3 contains 17 residues. Germline CDR1 LNHDA, CDR2 SQIVND (reference sequence). The trim removed 4 bases at V and 0 bases at J, leaving 6 bases unmatched. CDR3 region: CASSRDSDDSGANVLTF. In DNA, the CDR3 is TGTGCCAGTAGTAGGGACAGCGACGACTCTGGGGCCAACGTCCTGACTTTC.

This clonotype was counted a few times. The V gene is TRBV24-1, the J gene TRBJ2-2; D may be TRBD2 (6 bases). The germline V gene has CDR1 KGHDR and CDR2 SFDVKD. There are 14 residues in the CDR3. The V end lost 7 bases, the J end lost 6 bases, and 14 bases lay between the germline ends. CDR3 residues: CATREATGAGELFF. CDR3 in DNA: TGTGCCACCAGAGAGGCGACGGGAGCCGGGGAGCTGTTTTTT.

The chain employs TRBV28 and TRBJ1-4; 7 bases fit TRBD1. The better agreement between TRBJ1-6 and the DNA end casts doubt on the J call. Germline CDR1 and CDR2: MDHEN and SYDVKM. The CDR3 sequence is 15 residues long. CDR3 sequence (DNA): TGTGCCAGCAGGATGGACAGGCGGAATAATTCACCCCTCCACTTT. Its translation is CASRMDRRNNSPLHF.

The table lists this clonotype with a few counts. The chain employs TRBV28 and TRBJ2-7; TRBD1 agrees at 8 bases. This CDR3 spans 12 amino acids. The V gene's germline CDR1 is MDHEN and CDR2 SYDVKM. The V gene end was trimmed by 10 bases and the J gene end by 5 bases; junction bases not matched to a gene: 7. The CDR3 coding sequence is TGTGCCACCGGACAGGGAGGACACGAGCAGTACTTC. Translated: CATGQGGHEQYF.

Worth noting for this clonotype: The junction differs from germline at one of its ends, possibly a read error. The gene calls are TRBV18 and TRBJ1-1; 7 nucleotides align to TRBD1. From germline, CDR1 is KGHSH and CDR2 LQKENI. This CDR3 has 16 amino acids. This chain's CDR3 is CASSSQAGGSTDEQYF. CDR3 coding DNA: TGTGCCAGCTCATCACAAGCAGGGGGATCAACCGACGAGCAGTACTTT. Full variable domain (missing parts from reference TRBV18 and TRBJ1-1): NAGVMQNPRHLVRRRGQEARLRCSPMKGHSHVYWYRQLPEEGLKFMVYLQKENIIDESGMPKERFSAEFPKEGPSILRIQQVVRGDSAAYFCASSSQAGGSTDEQYFGQGTRLTVV.

This clonotype was picked up many times. The chain joins TRBV24-1 to TRBJ2-6; 8 bases match TRBD1. CDR3 length: 18 amino acids. V dropped 9 bases and J dropped 4; count of bases not matched to a gene: 16. Germline loops: CDR1 KGHDR, CDR2 SFDVKD. The CDR3 coding sequence is TGTGCCACCCAAGGTCGGGACAGGCTGACAGGGGGGGCCAACGTCCTGACTTTC. Amino acid sequence: CATQGRDRLTGGANVLTF.

This clonotype was recorded a few times. This rearrangement joins TRBV6-5 to TRBJ2-2; no reliable D call. CDR1 MNHEY and CDR2 SVGAGI come from the germline V gene. The CDR3 is made up of 11 amino acids. Trimming removed 2 bases at V and 10 bases at J, with 5 bases between. The CDR3 coding sequence is TGTGCCAGCAGTTACCCCATGGAGCTGTTTTTT. Protein sequence: CASSYPMELFF.

CDR3 nucleotides: TGTGCCAGCAGCCAAGGGTCTAGCGGGAGTAGTGAGCAGTTCTTC. Translated, it gives CASSQGSSGSSEQFF. The chain uses TRBV6-2 or TRBV6-3 and TRBJ2-1; 10 nucleotides line up with TRBD2. The CDR3 runs 15 residues. The ends lost 6 bases at V and 9 bases at J; junction bases unmatched: 11. Germline V CDR1 and CDR2: MNHEY, SVGEGT.

V and J are TRBV19 and TRBJ2-2; possible D gene TRBD2, 6 bases. V lost 7 bases to trimming and J lost 5 bases, with 23 bases between them. In germline, CDR1 is LNHDA, CDR2 SQIVND (reference sequence). The CDR3 runs 17 residues. The CDR3 nucleotides read TGTGCCAGTACGGGGCGTGGTGGCGGAGGGCGAACCGGGGAGCTGTTTTTT. Its protein is CASTGRGGGGRTGELFF.

Ten or more counts support this clonotype. The V gene is TRBV2, the J gene TRBJ1-5; a weak D match, TRBD1 (5 bases). With 3 bases removed from V and 3 bases from J, the gap between germline ends came to 12 bases. The germline CDR1 and CDR2 sequences are SNHLY and FYNNEI. CDR3 length equals 15 residues. The CDR3: CASSDFGGINQPQHF. The CDR3 nucleotides are TGTGCCAGCAGTGATTTCGGGGGAATCAATCAGCCCCAGCATTTT.

This clonotype was recorded at least ten times. The chain links TRBV27 to TRBJ1-1; D remains ambiguous. This CDR3 comprises 13 residues. Germline CDR1 MNHEY, CDR2 SMNVEV (reference sequence). V lost 6 bases, J lost 5 bases, and 13 bases lay in between. The CDR3 spells CASSPLKGTEAFF. The DNA for the CDR3 is TGTGCCAGCAGCCCATTGAAGGGTACTGAAGCTTTCTTT.

As DNA, the CDR3 is TGTGCCAGCAGCGGGGGACAGGGTCTTTCGGCTTTCTTT. As protein: CASSGGQGLSAFF. V gene TRBV7-9 combines with J gene TRBJ1-1, with 9 bases identical to TRBD1. Germline lookup yields CDR1 SEHNR and CDR2 FQNEAQ (reference sequence). J lost 11 bases, V lost 5 bases, and 9 bases had no gene match. The CDR3 covers 13 residues.

The V call is TRBV18, the J call TRBJ2-1; unclear D gene. In germline, CDR1 is KGHSH, CDR2 LQKENI. Deletions cut 5 bases from V and 6 bases from J, with 11 bases between. CDR3 length: 13 residues. The DNA of the CDR3 is TGTGCCAGCTCATCGGACCAACTCAATGAGCAGTTCTTC. It encodes CASSSDQLNEQFF.